Below are 19 T cell receptor beta chains sequenced from a single sample in a study of early T cells in non-severe SARS-CoV-2 infection. From the 5' RACE reads, TCRdb called clonotypes with MiXCR, one entry per CDR3 protein. The sample lists about 46,000 distinct CDR3 sequences; roughly a tenth were seen once. This specimen was whole blood, taken at baseline. The receptors shown here come from an adult who was a healthcare worker with PCR-confirmed SARS-CoV-2 infection or an uninfected control (not recorded which).

This clonotype was recorded at least ten times. This rearrangement joins TRBV12-3 or TRBV12-4 to TRBJ1-5; the D is unclear. CDR3 size: 13 residues. The V and J ends lost 5 bases and 7 bases respectively, with 12 bases between them. The CDR3 sequence: CASSRTISQPQHF. For the CDR3, the DNA is TGTGCCAGCAGTCGGACGATTAGCCAGCCCCAGCATTTT.

The rearrangement joins TRBV20-1 to TRBJ2-7; D is unclear. The germline V and J ends were trimmed by 1 base and 2 bases, with 9 bases remaining between them. The CDR3 consists of 13 residues. Germline values: CDR1 DFQATT, CDR2 SNEGSKA (reference sequence). The CDR3 reads CSARARRTYEQYF. DNA of the CDR3: TGCAGTGCTAGAGCTAGGCGAACCTACGAGCAGTACTTC.

The chain couples TRBV14 to TRBJ1-3; D is undetermined. The germline V gene encodes CDR1 SGHDN and CDR2 FVKESK. Trimming removed 1 base from V and 3 bases from J, with 10 bases in between. This CDR3 comprises 15 residues. The chain's CDR3 is CASSQGPVFGNTIYF. Written as DNA, the CDR3 is TGTGCCAGCAGCCAAGGTCCGGTCTTTGGAAACACCATATATTTT.

The gene calls are TRBV11-2 and TRBJ2-7; TRBD2 aligns across 8 bases. From germline, CDR1 is SGHAT and CDR2 FQNNGV. V shed 8 bases and J 1 base; nucleotides not matched to a gene: 1. This CDR3 region has 12 residues. CDR3 bases: TGTGCCAGCGAGCGGGAGTCCTACGAGCAGTACTTC. Its translation: CASERESYEQYF.

This clonotype was seen only a few times. The genes are TRBV7-8 and TRBJ2-3; the match to TRBD2 covers 9 bases. Trimming removed 2 bases from V and 2 bases from J; junction bases left unmatched: 5. This CDR3 spans 16 amino acids. Germline loops: CDR1 SGHVS, CDR2 FQNEAQ. The CDR3 bases are TGTGCCAGCAGCTTATCCCTAGCGGGGTTCACAGATACGCAGTATTTT. Residues: CASSLSLAGFTDTQYF.

This clonotype was seen a handful of times. The genes are TRBV6-2 or TRBV6-3 and TRBJ1-1, with a weak D call TRBD1 (5 bases). Germline assignment: CDR1 MNHEY and CDR2 SVGEGT. This CDR3 has 13 amino acids. The V end was cut by 6 bases, the J end by 5 bases, with 13 bases between. CDR3 protein: CASSRREGTEAFF. Written as DNA, the CDR3 is TGTGCCAGCAGCCGTAGGGAGGGGACTGAAGCTTTCTTT.

The V gene is TRBV10-1, the J gene TRBJ2-3; D remains ambiguous. In germline, CDR1 is WNHNN, CDR2 SYGVQD (reference sequence). The CDR3 has 13 residues. Trimming took off 6 bases at V and 1 base at J, with 8 bases between the two ends. The CDR3 sequence: CASRAEGTDTQYF. The CDR3 DNA reads TGCGCCAGCAGGGCAGAGGGCACAGATACGCAGTATTTT.

This clonotype occurred a few times. This chain links TRBV6-5 with TRBJ2-6; D not resolved. Looked up from germline, CDR1 is MNHEY and CDR2 is SVGAGI. This CDR3 is built from 14 residues. V was cut by 8 bases and J by 1 base, with 9 bases left in between. Here the CDR3 reads CASRPNSGANVLTF. The CDR3 bases are TGTGCCAGCCGCCCAAATTCTGGGGCCAACGTCCTGACTTTC.

This clonotype was picked up many times. This sequence joins TRBV7-2 and TRBJ1-2; D is unresolved. V was shortened by 3 bases and J by 0 bases, with 8 bases between the two germline ends. The CDR3 is made up of 14 amino acids. Germline CDR1 SGHTA, CDR2 FQGNSA. The CDR3 loop is CASSFSGANYGYTF. The CDR3 bases are TGTGCCAGCAGCTTTTCGGGAGCTAACTATGGCTACACCTTC.

This clonotype has at least ten counts. A read error may account for a junction end that differs from germline. The J gene is TRBJ1-2, the V gene TRBV10-3; D not certain. CDR3 length equals 12 residues. The V gene's germline CDR1 is ENHRY and CDR2 SYGVKD. CDR3 DNA sequence: TGTGCCATCGGTGAGGTCGTAGGGGGCTACACCTTC. Its protein is CAIGEVVGGYTF.

In its sample, this clonotype was seen once. V and J are TRBV30 and TRBJ2-1; 7 nucleotides align to TRBD2. CDR1 is GTSNPN, CDR2 SVGIG, per germline (reference sequence). The CDR3 extends over 12 amino acids. Germline trimming cut 3 bases from V and 4 bases from J; bases unmatched to any gene: 0. The CDR3 nucleotides are TGTGCCTGGAGCGGGGGGTACAATGAGCAGTTCTTC. Residues: CAWSGGYNEQFF.

This clonotype was seen at least ten times. The V call is TRBV6-5, the J call TRBJ1-6; tentatively, D is TRBD1 (5 bases). In germline, CDR1 is MNHEY, CDR2 SVGAGI. V shed 8 bases and J shed 5 bases, with 10 bases lying between them. CDR3 length: 13 residues. CDR3 sequence: CASGRENNSPLHF. In DNA, the CDR3 is TGTGCCAGCGGCAGGGAGAATAATTCACCCCTCCACTTT.

This clonotype turned up a few times. The rearrangement joins TRBV6-1 to TRBJ2-3; the match to TRBD2 covers 7 bases. The V gene's germline CDR1 is MNHNS and CDR2 SASEGT. This CDR3 spans 13 amino acids. The V and J ends lost 7 bases and 3 bases, in that order; junction bases with no gene match: 4. CDR3 region: CASTSGITDTQYF. The CDR3 DNA reads as TGTGCCAGCACTAGCGGTATTACAGATACGCAGTATTTT.

This clonotype has at least ten counts. The V call is TRBV7-3, the J call TRBJ2-5; the D gene is possibly TRBD2 (5 bases). The V end lost 2 bases, the J end lost 4 bases, and 8 bases lay between the germline ends. CDR1 is SGHTA, CDR2 FQGTGA, per germline. The length of the CDR3 is 13 residues. The CDR3 DNA is TGTGCCAGCAGCTTATCCGCGGGAGAGACCCAGTACTTC. Residues: CASSLSAGETQYF. Using reference TRBV7-3 and TRBJ2-5 for the parts outside the CDR3, the full variable domain is GAGVSQTPSNKVTEKGKYVELRCDPISGHTALYWYRQSLGQGPEFLIYFQGTGAADDSGLPNDRFFAVRPEGSVSTLKIQRTERGDSAVYLCASSLSAGETQYFGPGTRLLVL.

This clonotype was seen a handful of times. The CDR3 nucleotides are TGTGCCAGCAGCGCAACGCACTCATACTTTTCACCCCTCCACTTT. The encoded protein is CASSATHSYFSPLHF. The chain has TRBV9 and TRBJ1-6; D is unclear. The CDR3 totals 15 residues. V dropped 3 bases and J dropped 9 bases, with 16 bases sitting between them. Germline CDR1 and CDR2: SGDLS and YYNGEE. Drawing the rest from reference TRBV9 and TRBJ1-6, the complete variable domain is DSGVTQTPKHLITATGQRVTLRCSPRSGDLSVYWYQQSLDQGLQFLIQYYNGEERAKGNILERFSAQQFPDLHSELNLSSLELGDSALYFCASSATHSYFSPLHFGNGTRLTVT.

This clonotype was seen repeatedly, ten times or more. The V and J genes are TRBV28 and TRBJ2-1, with D possibly matching TRBD2 (6 bases). V gave up 6 bases and J gave up 0 bases, with 15 bases separating them. The CDR3 consists of 16 residues. In germline, CDR1 is MDHEN, CDR2 SYDVKM. CDR3 bases: TGTGCCAGCAGCACCCCGGGAGCGGTCTCCTACAATGAGCAGTTCTTC. Protein: CASSTPGAVSYNEQFF.

This clonotype was recorded at least ten times. The chain joins TRBV10-3 to TRBJ1-1, with D unresolved. The CDR3 extends over 13 amino acids. V was clipped by 3 bases and J by 1 base, with 6 bases between them. From germline, CDR1 is ENHRY and CDR2 SYGVKD. CDR3 nucleotide sequence: TGTGCCATCAGTGAATCCGGGAACACTGAAGCTTTCTTT. This gives the protein CAISESGNTEAFF.

This clonotype was observed at least ten times. J is TRBJ2-1 and V is TRBV6-6, with 8 bases identical to TRBD1. CDR1 MNHNY and CDR2 SVGAGI come from the germline V gene (reference sequence). V dropped 5 bases and J dropped 2; count of bases not matched to a gene: 2. This CDR3 contains 14 residues. In DNA form, the CDR3 reads TGTGCCAGCAGTACGACAGGGGCCTACAATGAGCAGTTCTTC. It specifies CASSTTGAYNEQFF.

This clonotype was counted between two and nine times. The chain recombines TRBV7-2 with TRBJ2-2; the D is unclear. The CDR3 runs 14 residues. V lost 5 bases to trimming and J lost 4 bases, with 11 bases between them. Germline CDR1 SGHTA, CDR2 FQGNSA. The CDR3 loop reads CASSRTGVTGELFF. In DNA form, the CDR3 reads TGTGCCAGCAGCCGGACGGGCGTCACCGGGGAGCTGTTTTTT.